The rows below give T cell receptor beta chains drawn from one sample of a study of blood T cells in healthy people across ages. From the 5' RACE reads, TCRdb called clonotypes with MiXCR, one entry per CDR3 protein. Of 1.5 million to 2 million distinct CDR3 sequences in the sample, roughly 28% were seen once. The sample was blood. The receptors come from a woman younger than 45 in good health. Both conserved end residues are part of each CDR3. A D gene is named only where the DNA matches it firmly. Rows give clone size only sometimes, using once, few, many, or a class for an expanded clone.

size,D,J,V,DNA,CDR3
few,TRBD1,TRBJ2-4,TRBV29-1,TGCAGCGCGGGGGGGACAGGGGCAGATTTAGCCAAAAACATTCAGTACTTC,CSAGGTGADLAKNIQYF
few,.,TRBJ2-3,TRBV28,TGTGCCAGCAGTTATTCACCTAGGACAGATACGCAGTATTTT,CASSYSPRTDTQYF
many,.,TRBJ2-7,TRBV28,TGTGCCAGCAGTTTAGGCGGGGAGTCTAACTACGAGCAGTACTTC,CASSLGGESNYEQYF
many,TRBD2,TRBJ2-1,TRBV12-3/TRBV12-4,TGTGCCAGCAGTTTTCTCGCGGGAGCTGCGCGAAATGAGCAGTTCTTC,CASSFLAGAARNEQFF
few,.,TRBJ1-6,TRBV5-1,TGCGCCAGCAGCTTGAGGGGATTGAACAATTCACCCCTCCACTTT,CASSLRGLNNSPLHF
.,TRBD1,TRBJ1-4,TRBV5-1,TGCGCCAGCAGCTCCCTATGGACAGGGTCTAATGAAAAACTGTTTTTT,CASSSLWTGSNEKLFF
few,TRBD2,TRBJ2-7,TRBV7-9,TGTGCCGGAGCGGGGGTAAGGTCTAGCGGAAACTACGAGCAGTACTTC,CAGAGVRSSGNYEQYF
many,.,TRBJ1-2,TRBV7-2,TGTGCCATCACGGGGCAGTATAACCGCTATTCGCCCTATGGCTACACCTTC,CAITGQYNRYSPYGYTF
.,.,TRBJ2-5,TRBV2,TGTGCCAGCAGTGAGCCGGGACGGGGCCAAGAGACCCAGTACTTC,CASSEPGRGQETQYF
.,TRBD2,TRBJ2-5,TRBV30,TGTGCCTGGAGTGGGTCGATGGGGACTAGCGGGTTTCAAGAGACCCAGTACTTC,CAWSGSMGTSGFQETQYF
.,TRBD2,TRBJ2-3,TRBV10-3,TGTGCCATCGCGGCGGGGGGTAGCACAGATACGCAGTATTTT,CAIAAGGSTDTQYF
.,.,TRBJ1-1,TRBV28,TGTGCCAGTGCGGGCGCTGAGGGTGAAGCTTTCTTT,CASAGAEGEAFF
.,.,TRBJ1-3,TRBV20-1,TGCAGTGCTAGATCTGGCGGGGCAAACACCATATATTTT,CSARSGGANTIYF
.,.,TRBJ2-5,TRBV9,TGTGCCAGCAGCGTAGACCCGGACCTGATCGAGACCCAGTACTTC,CASSVDPDLIETQYF
.,.,TRBJ2-7,TRBV4-2,TGTGCCAGCAGCCAAGATCACCGGGACCTAGTCAAAAACAATCAGTACTTC,CASSQDHRDLVKNNQYF
few,TRBD1,TRBJ2-1,TRBV10-1,TGCGCCAGCAAAAAAACAGGGGTCTCCTACAATGAGCAGTTCTTC,CASKKTGVSYNEQFF
.,.,TRBJ2-5,TRBV24-1,TGTGCCACCAGGGAGGCGGGCTCAGAGACCCAGTACTTC,CATREAGSETQYF
few,.,TRBJ2-1,TRBV20-1,TGCAGTGCTCCTGAACGGACTTATAAGAATGAGCAGTTCTTC,CSAPERTYKNEQFF
.,.,TRBJ1-6,TRBV2,TGTGCCAGCAGTTCCGACGGTGTCGGTGATTCACCCCTCCACTTT,CASSSDGVGDSPLHF
many,.,TRBJ2-5,TRBV7-3,TGTGCCAGCAGCTTAACGCCCCTAGGAGGGGGAGAGACCCAGTACTTC,CASSLTPLGGGETQYF
.,.,TRBJ1-5,TRBV19,TGTGCCAGTAATTCCCACTGGCTGAATCAGCCCCAGCATTTT,CASNSHWLNQPQHF
few,TRBD2,TRBJ2-1,TRBV20-1,TGCAGTGCTAGCGGGGGGGGAGGCAATGAGCAGTTCTTC,CSASGGGGNEQFF
many,.,TRBJ2-5,TRBV7-3,TGTGCCAGCAGCTTAAGGGCAGATCAAGAGACCCAGTACTTC,CASSLRADQETQYF
.,.,TRBJ2-2,TRBV9,TGTGCCAGCGGCGTGAACAGTAGGACCGGGGAGCTGTTTTTT,CASGVNSRTGELFF
.,.,TRBJ2-1,TRBV20-1,TGCAGTGCTAGAGATCCGGGAGCTACCCAAAATGAGCAGTTCTTC,CSARDPGATQNEQFF
.,.,TRBJ2-7,TRBV7-2,TGTGCCAGCAGCTCTCCCGGGCTTGGGCAGTACTTC,CASSSPGLGQYF
few,.,TRBJ1-2,TRBV5-5,TGTGCCAGCAGCCGGAGGCTTTGGGCGTCTTACACCTTC,CASSRRLWASYTF
few,.,TRBJ1-2,TRBV24-1,TGTGCCACCAGTGACCCCGACAGCCCCTACACCTTC,CATSDPDSPYTF
many,.,TRBJ2-5,TRBV13,TGTGCCAGCAGCTTTCGATCGACCGGGACCCAGTACTTC,CASSFRSTGTQYF
few,TRBD2,TRBJ2-6,TRBV5-1,TGCGCCAGCAGCTACTCACTAGCGGGGGGGCCCTCTGGGGCCAACGTCCTGACTTTC,CASSYSLAGGPSGANVLTF
few,.,TRBJ1-1,TRBV4-2,TGTGCCAGCAGCCAAGCTAAGGGAGGGAACACTGAAGCTTTCTTT,CASSQAKGGNTEAFF
.,.,TRBJ2-6,TRBV10-3,TGTGCCATCAGTGAGTCGGCGGGGTCTGGGGCCAACGTCCTGACTTTC,CAISESAGSGANVLTF
.,.,TRBJ2-7,TRBV10-3,TGTGTTATCAGTGAGTCGGGGGGACAGACCTACGAGCAGTACTTC,CVISESGGQTYEQYF
few,.,TRBJ1-2,TRBV3-1,TGTGCCAGCAGCCAAGATTATTGGCAGGCAAGGCCCTATGGTGGCTACACCTTC,CASSQDYWQARPYGGYTF
few,.,TRBJ1-1,TRBV16,TGTGCCAGCAGCCAATGGGCAGCATCCACTGAAGCTTTCTTT,CASSQWAASTEAFF
.,.,TRBJ1-1,TRBV2,TGTGCCAGCAGTCGGCTGGAGATACCCTATGAAGCTTTCTTT,CASSRLEIPYEAFF
few,TRBD1,TRBJ1-5,TRBV20-1,TGCAGTGCTAGAGATCGTGACAGGGGTTATCAGCCCCAGCATTTT,CSARDRDRGYQPQHF
.,.,TRBJ2-3,TRBV7-3,TGTGCCAGCAGCTTAATTGGCCGACTCACAGATACGCAGTATTTT,CASSLIGRLTDTQYF
.,.,TRBJ2-1,TRBV28,TGTGCCACCGCCCAAGGACTCTACAATGAGCAGTTCTTC,CATAQGLYNEQFF